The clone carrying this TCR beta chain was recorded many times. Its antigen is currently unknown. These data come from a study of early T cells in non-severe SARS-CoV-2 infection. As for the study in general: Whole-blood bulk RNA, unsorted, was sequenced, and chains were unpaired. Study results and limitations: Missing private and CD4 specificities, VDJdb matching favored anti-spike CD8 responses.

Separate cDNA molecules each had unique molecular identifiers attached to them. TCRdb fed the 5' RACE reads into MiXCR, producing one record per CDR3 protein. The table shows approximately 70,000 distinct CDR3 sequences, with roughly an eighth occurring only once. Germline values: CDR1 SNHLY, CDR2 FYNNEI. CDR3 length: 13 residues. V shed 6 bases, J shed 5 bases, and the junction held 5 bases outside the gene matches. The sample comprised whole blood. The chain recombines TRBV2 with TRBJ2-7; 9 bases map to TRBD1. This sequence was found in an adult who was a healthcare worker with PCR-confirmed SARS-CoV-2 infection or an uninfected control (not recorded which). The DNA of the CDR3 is TGTGCCAGCAGGCCGAGGACAGGGGACGAGCAGTACTTC. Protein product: CASRPRTGDEQYF.